This T cell receptor (beta chain) was identified during a study of blood T cells in healthy people across ages (dated by TCRdb to 2015 to 2017). A note on the overall study: In model experiments, template switching captured about one uniquely barcoded TCR beta cDNA molecule for every two T cells. Using deep sequencing normalized with unique cDNA molecular identifiers, the study measured how TCR beta repertoire diversity changes with age. The donors were divided into four age groups: young (average around 15 years), middle-aged (approximately 39), aged (about 61) and long-lived (roughly 82). To avoid experimental bias, donors of different ages were spread randomly across the sequencing lanes. Two additional independent replicas of 1 million unique cDNA reads from the same blood draw were analyzed for two donors (one aged 18 to 30 and one aged 80 or older).

This clonotype was seen once. This receptor's antigen is unknown. Base qualities are not provided; no much larger clone lies one nucleotide away. Just one read gives weak support. Taken from cysteine to phenylalanine, the CDR3 has 12 residues. Of the read, only the CDR3 DNA is kept; its 36 bases are in frame from base 1. As encoded in the germline V gene, CDR1 is SQVTM while CDR2 is ANQGSEA. Trimming at the junction amounts to 4 bases on V and 6 bases on J, and the germline ends lie 13 bases apart. The approximately 40 donors, aged 6 to 90 years, were systemically healthy Caucasian individuals from Russia. Each donor gave about 9.7 milliliters of peripheral blood, drawn into EDTA-treated Vacutainer tubes. Ficoll-Paque density-gradient centrifugation was used to isolate PBMCs, with at least 6 million obtained per sample. Trizol reagent was used to extract total RNA from the PBMCs, yielding at least 5.5 micrograms per sample. For every donor, flow cytometry on a PBMC aliquot measured the percentage of naive CD45RAhigh/CD27high T cells.

Here is what the overall study found, with its caveats: There was a strong correlation between observed TCR beta diversity and the percentage of naive T cells measured by flow cytometry. Donor CMV infection status was unknown, potentially confounding age-related changes in expanded clonotypes. Conclusive comparison of naive and antigen-experienced compartments was prevented by the profiling of bulk unsorted PBMCs. Estimates of total diversity based on one million sequenced T cells were considered lower bounds and underestimates. Compared with the aged group, more naive CD4+ T cells, fewer expanded clones and increased TCR diversity were shown by the long-lived group, suggesting age selection. As age increased, observed TCR beta diversity per million T cells dropped in a roughly linear way, and a significant reduction was already evident by age 40.

Receptors were amplified or captured by 5' RACE. The instrument was an Illumina HiSeq 2500. A second about 7 to 11 cycle PCR used a sample-barcoded 5' primer and a J-beta primer mix. A unique molecular identifier was introduced onto each TCR beta cDNA molecule by a template-switch 5' adaptor carrying 12 random nucleotides. Each sample yielded at least 3 million CDR3-containing paired-end reads. First-strand cDNA was synthesized from all RNA with the Mint cDNA synthesis kit, primed by a TRBC-specific oligonucleotide. Following uracil-DNA glycosylase treatment, all cDNA underwent a first 18-cycle PCR with the universal primers M1SS and BC2_uni_R. The authors' analysis ran thus. For normalization, 1 million high-quality reads, each with a distinct molecular identifier, were randomly selected from each sample. Reads sharing molecular identifiers were discarded rather than binned into consensus sequences. MiTCR, with a Q25 quality threshold and the strictest error-elimination algorithm, was used for CDR3 identification, clonotype clustering and error correction. A nonparametric unseen species model using Euler transformation provided a lower-bound estimate of total TCR beta diversity. The public reads were reprocessed in TCRdb via fastp at Q25 and MiXCR, keeping in-frame beta chains. Identical CDR3 proteins give one entry, which carries the most common genes and DNA. The V and J calls come from TCRdb's annotation, not from the publication. This sample lists 1.5 million to 2 million distinct CDR3 sequences; about 28% were detected once. The ten largest clones add up to about 8% of the sample.

The sample was blood. Here the chain combines TRBV29-1 and TRBJ2-7, with TRBD1 perhaps the D gene, on 6 matching bases. This TCR was sampled from a woman aged 25 to 39 in good health. DNA sequence: TGCAGCGTTGTTCCCCAGGGGTCCGAGCAGTACTTC. The resulting protein is CSVVPQGSEQYF.